The rows below give T cell receptor beta chains drawn from one sample of a study of PD-1 blockade in classical Hodgkin lymphoma. The table came from immunoSEQ multiplex PCR; TCRdb's copy has only in-frame clones and leaves some out. The profile covers some 95,000 clones, with about 91% appearing a single time and approximately 11% taken by the ten largest. The sample consisted of peripheral blood mononuclear cells (PBMCs), taken before the second cycle of nivolumab. These receptors all come from a human donor with classical Hodgkin lymphoma. Both conserved end residues are part of each CDR3. The D gene is left open where the match is weak. Some rows mark clone size as missing; the rest say once, few, many or name a class of expanded clone.

d_call,j_call,v_call,clone_size,cdr3_nt,cdr3_aa
NA,TRBJ2-3,TRBV7-9,NA,TGTGCCAGCAGCCCTTTCCTGAGCACAGATACGCAGTATTTT,CASSPFLSTDTQYF
NA,TRBJ1-6,TRBV6-5,NA,TGTGCCAGCAGTTACGCGGCAGGGAGATCACCCCTCCACTTT,CASSYAAGRSPLHF
NA,TRBJ2-5,TRBV7-2,NA,TGTGCCAGCAGCTACCCCCCATGGGGGAGTTTCCGGGAGACCCAGTACTTC,CASSYPPWGSFRETQYF
TRBD2,TRBJ2-3,TRBV2,NA,TGTGCCAGCAGCGGACTAGGCGGGGGATCCACAGATACGCAGTATTTT,CASSGLGGGSTDTQYF
TRBD2,TRBJ2-2,TRBV4-1,few,TGCGCCAGCAGCCCGCTGACTAGCGGGAGGAACACCGGGGAGCTGTTTTTT,CASSPLTSGRNTGELFF
TRBD2,TRBJ2-3,TRBV10-3,NA,TGTGCCATCGGTAGAGGACTAGCGGGAGAAAGAACCAGTTGGGATACGCAGTATTTT,CAIGRGLAGERTSWDTQYF
NA,TRBJ2-3,TRBV9,NA,TGTGCCAGCAGCATGAGGGGGGCGGGAGTAGGAGATACGCAGTATTTT,CASSMRGAGVGDTQYF
TRBD1,TRBJ2-7,TRBV2,NA,TGTGCCAGCAGTGAAGGGGGGACAGGGAGCTCCTACGAGCAGTACTTC,CASSEGGTGSSYEQYF
NA,TRBJ1-1,TRBV11-3,NA,TGTGCCAGCAGCGCTCAGGGGAACACTGAAGCTTTCTTT,CASSAQGNTEAFF
TRBD2,TRBJ2-5,TRBV4-1,NA,TGCGCCAGCAGCCAACCTAGCGGGGGGCGGGAGACCCAGTACTTC,CASSQPSGGRETQYF
TRBD1,TRBJ2-7,TRBV27,NA,TGTGCCAGCAGCGCCGGGACAGGGTTTTACGAGCAGTACTTC,CASSAGTGFYEQYF
TRBD1,TRBJ2-4,TRBV5-4,NA,TGTGCCAGCAGCAACGGACAGGGTTTGACCAAAAACATTCAGTACTTC,CASSNGQGLTKNIQYF
TRBD2,TRBJ2-5,TRBV7-9,NA,TGTGCCAGCAGCTCACTGGGACTAGCGGGGCAAGAGACCCAGTACTTC,CASSSLGLAGQETQYF
NA,TRBJ1-2,TRBV2,NA,TGTGCCAGCATCCAACAGGGCAAGGATGGCTACACCTTC,CASIQQGKDGYTF
NA,TRBJ1-1,TRBV4-2,few,TGTGCCAGCGGGGCTTTAGAACAGGCTCTGAACACTGAAGCTTTCTTT,CASGALEQALNTEAFF
NA,TRBJ2-5,TRBV29-1,NA,TGCAGCGTTCCGTTGGGGGGTAACAGGGAAGAGACCCAGTACTTC,CSVPLGGNREETQYF
NA,TRBJ2-5,TRBV12-5,NA,TGTGCTAGTGATCCTATCCCGGACACTCAAGAGACCCAGTACTTC,CASDPIPDTQETQYF
NA,TRBJ1-3,TRBV2,NA,TGTGCCAGCAGTGTGGGAAACACCATATATTTT,CASSVGNTIYF
TRBD2,TRBJ2-5,TRBV28,NA,TGTGCCAGCAGTCTCGCGGGAGTCCCCCAAGAGACCCAGTACTTC,CASSLAGVPQETQYF
TRBD2,TRBJ2-2,TRBV18,NA,TGTGCCAGCTCACCGAGGACTAGCGGGAGTACCGGGGAGCTGTTTTTT,CASSPRTSGSTGELFF
NA,TRBJ2-2,TRBV2,NA,TGTGCCAGCAGTGAGGTTGACCCGTCGAACACCGGGGAGCTGTTTTTT,CASSEVDPSNTGELFF
NA,TRBJ1-1,TRBV7-9,NA,TGTGCCAGCAGCTCAGGGTGGGCGAACACTGAAGCTTTCTTT,CASSSGWANTEAFF
NA,TRBJ1-5,TRBV6-1,NA,TGTGCCAGCAGTACCTCGCGTGGGTCAGGGCAGCCCCAGCATTTT,CASSTSRGSGQPQHF
NA,TRBJ2-3,TRBV27,NA,TGTGCCAGCCGACGGGGACGTAGCACAGATACGCAGTATTTT,CASRRGRSTDTQYF
NA,TRBJ2-7,TRBV18,NA,TGTGCCAGCTCACCACAAACCTACTCCTACGAGCAGTACTTC,CASSPQTYSYEQYF
TRBD1,TRBJ2-6,TRBV4-1,NA,TGCGCCAGCAGCCATCCGACAGGGACTGGGGCCAACGTCCTGACTTTC,CASSHPTGTGANVLTF
NA,TRBJ2-7,TRBV5-1,NA,TGCGCCAGCAGCCTTGTGAGCTACGAGCAGTACTTC,CASSLVSYEQYF
TRBD1,TRBJ1-1,TRBV14,NA,TGTGCCAGCAGCCACACTAGGACAGGGGGCTCAACTGAAGCTTTCTTT,CASSHTRTGGSTEAFF
NA,TRBJ2-2,TRBV25-1,NA,TGTGCCAGCAGGGCGGAGGAGCTGTTTTTT,CASRAEELFF
NA,TRBJ2-1,TRBV9,NA,TGTGCCAGCAGCGTAGAAGAGTACAATGAGCAGTTCTTC,CASSVEEYNEQFF
NA,TRBJ2-7,TRBV28,NA,TGTGCCAGCAGTCCAACGGAGACCTACGAGCAGTACTTC,CASSPTETYEQYF
NA,TRBJ1-1,TRBV19,NA,TGTGCCAGTAGTGGGAACCTGAACACTGAAGCTTTCTTT,CASSGNLNTEAFF
TRBD1,TRBJ2-7,TRBV28,NA,TGTGCCAGCAGTTCGGCAGGGGGAAACGAGCAGTACTTC,CASSSAGGNEQYF
NA,TRBJ1-5,TRBV2,NA,TGTGCCAGCAGTCCCTTAAATAGCAATCAGCCCCAGCATTTT,CASSPLNSNQPQHF
NA,TRBJ2-1,TRBV2,NA,TGTGCCAGCATTGGCAATGAGCAGTTCTTC,CASIGNEQFF
NA,TRBJ2-1,TRBV6-1,NA,TGTGCCAGCAGTCTTAGCGGTGATGGCTACAATGAGCAGTTCTTC,CASSLSGDGYNEQFF
NA,TRBJ2-3,TRBV6-1,NA,TGTGCCAGCAGTGACGGGGTGGATACGCAGTATTTT,CASSDGVDTQYF
NA,TRBJ2-7,TRBV19,once,TGTGCCAGTAGTATCCACCTGGCGTACGAGCAGTACTTC,CASSIHLAYEQYF
NA,TRBJ2-1,TRBV7-2,few,TGTGCCAGCAGCTTAGCGGGACTCACCTACAATGAGCAGTTCTTC,CASSLAGLTYNEQFF
TRBD1,TRBJ1-2,TRBV28,once,TGTGCCAGCAGTTACCGGGACAGGGGGCTGATGAACACCTTC,CASSYRDRGLMNTF
NA,TRBJ2-7,TRBV5-1,NA,TGCGCCAGCAGCTTCGGACGGGAGAACTACGAGCAGTACTTC,CASSFGRENYEQYF
NA,TRBJ2-7,TRBV7-6,NA,TGTGCCAGCAGCTTAGTCGCGCAGGTCCCCTACGAGCAGTACTTC,CASSLVAQVPYEQYF
NA,TRBJ2-1,TRBV21-1,NA,TGTGCCAGCAGCAAACTCCTTACGGGACAGGGGGAAAAGAGGGGCTACAATGAGCAGTTCTTC,CASSKLLTGQGEKRGYNEQFF
TRBD2,TRBJ2-1,TRBV2,NA,TGTGCCAGCCTTAGCGGGGGGGACCCTTCCTACAATGAGCAGTTCTTC,CASLSGGDPSYNEQFF
NA,TRBJ2-5,TRBV4-1,few,TGCGCCAGCAGCCAATGGCTAGCTTCGAGCCAAGAGACCCAGTACTTC,CASSQWLASSQETQYF
NA,TRBJ2-7,TRBV21-1,NA,TGTGCCAGCAGCAAAGGGGAGCCAACGGGCCTCTACGAGCAGTACTTC,CASSKGEPTGLYEQYF
NA,TRBJ1-2,TRBV6-5,NA,TGTGCCAGCGGAACATCTTATGGCTACACCTTC,CASGTSYGYTF
NA,TRBJ2-7,TRBV11-1,few,TGTGCCAGCAGCCTATACTACGAGCAGTACTTC,CASSLYYEQYF
NA,TRBJ2-7,TRBV7-9,NA,TGTGCCAGCAGCCCCCCAGGTTTCTCCTACGAGCAGTACTTC,CASSPPGFSYEQYF
NA,TRBJ1-5,TRBV29-1,NA,TGCAGCGTTTTGGGCAACTCAAATCAGCCCCAGCATTTT,CSVLGNSNQPQHF
TRBD1,TRBJ1-2,TRBV7-2,few,TGTGCCAGCAGCCCCGACAGGGCCTTAAACTATGGCTACACCTTC,CASSPDRALNYGYTF
NA,TRBJ2-3,TRBV10-3,NA,TGTGCCATCAGTGACCCGCCGCAGAGGGACACCCGCACAGATACGCAGTATTTT,CAISDPPQRDTRTDTQYF
TRBD1,TRBJ1-1,TRBV29-1,NA,TGCAGCGTTAAAGACAGGGGCCCGAACACTGAAGCTTTCTTT,CSVKDRGPNTEAFF
TRBD2,TRBJ2-7,TRBV28,NA,TGTGCCAGCAGTCCGCCTGGGACTAGCGTGATATACGAGCAGTACTTC,CASSPPGTSVIYEQYF
TRBD1,TRBJ2-3,TRBV29-1,NA,TGCAGCGGTACCTGGACAGGGCGAGGGTATTTT,CSGTWTGRGYF
TRBD1,TRBJ2-7,TRBV2,NA,TGTGCCAGCAGTCACCCGGGACAGACCTACGAGCAGTACTTC,CASSHPGQTYEQYF
TRBD1,TRBJ2-7,TRBV28,NA,TGTGCCAGCAGCCCTCGGAGAGGGGGCGAGGACGAGCAGTACTTC,CASSPRRGGEDEQYF
NA,TRBJ2-3,TRBV7-6,NA,TGTGCCAGCAGTCAGACCCGGGATACGCAGTATTTT,CASSQTRDTQYF
TRBD1,TRBJ2-3,TRBV27,NA,TGTGCCAGCAGTTTGGCGGGACAGGGGTTGATCGGCACAGATACGCAGTATTTT,CASSLAGQGLIGTDTQYF
NA,TRBJ2-7,TRBV10-1,NA,TGCGCCAGCAGTGAAGTCGGTTTCTACGAGCAGTACTTC,CASSEVGFYEQYF